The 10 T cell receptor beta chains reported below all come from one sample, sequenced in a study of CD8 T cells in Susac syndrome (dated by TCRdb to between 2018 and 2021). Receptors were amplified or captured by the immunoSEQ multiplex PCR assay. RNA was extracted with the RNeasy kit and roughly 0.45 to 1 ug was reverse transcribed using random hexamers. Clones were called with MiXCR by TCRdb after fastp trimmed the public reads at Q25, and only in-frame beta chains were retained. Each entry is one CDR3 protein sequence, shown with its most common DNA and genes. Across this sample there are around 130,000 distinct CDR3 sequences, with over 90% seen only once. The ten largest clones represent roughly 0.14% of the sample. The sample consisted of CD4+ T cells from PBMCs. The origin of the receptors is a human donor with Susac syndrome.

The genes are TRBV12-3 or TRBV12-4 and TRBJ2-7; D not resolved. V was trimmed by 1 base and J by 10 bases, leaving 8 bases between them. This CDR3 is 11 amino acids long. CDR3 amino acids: CASSLGLAQYF. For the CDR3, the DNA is TGTGCCAGCAGTTTAGGATTAGCACAGTACTTC.

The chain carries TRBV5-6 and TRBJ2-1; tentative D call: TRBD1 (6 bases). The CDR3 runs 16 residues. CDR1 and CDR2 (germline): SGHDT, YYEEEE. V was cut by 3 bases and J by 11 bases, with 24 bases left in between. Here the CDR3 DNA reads TGTGCCAGCAGCTCCGGAACAGGGCATGATGACCAAAAGCAGTTCTTC. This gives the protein CASSSGTGHDDQKQFF.

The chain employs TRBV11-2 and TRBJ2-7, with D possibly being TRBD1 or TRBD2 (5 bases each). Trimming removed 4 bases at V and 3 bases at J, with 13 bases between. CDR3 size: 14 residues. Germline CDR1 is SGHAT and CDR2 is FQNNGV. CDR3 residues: CASSSSSGLYEQYF. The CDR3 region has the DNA TGTGCCAGCAGCTCTAGCTCAGGGCTCTACGAGCAGTACTTC.

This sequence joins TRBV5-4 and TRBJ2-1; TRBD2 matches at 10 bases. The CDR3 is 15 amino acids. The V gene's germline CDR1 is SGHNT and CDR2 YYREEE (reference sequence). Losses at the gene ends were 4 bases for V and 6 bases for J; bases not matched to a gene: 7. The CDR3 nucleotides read TGTGCCAGCAGCAGGCTAGCGGGAGTGCCCAATGAGCAGTTCTTC. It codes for CASSRLAGVPNEQFF.

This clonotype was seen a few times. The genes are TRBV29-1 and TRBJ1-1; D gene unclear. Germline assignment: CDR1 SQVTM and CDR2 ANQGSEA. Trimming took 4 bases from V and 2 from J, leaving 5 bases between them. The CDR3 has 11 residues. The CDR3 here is CSVGRNTEAFF. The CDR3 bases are TGCAGCGTTGGTCGAAACACTGAAGCTTTCTTT.

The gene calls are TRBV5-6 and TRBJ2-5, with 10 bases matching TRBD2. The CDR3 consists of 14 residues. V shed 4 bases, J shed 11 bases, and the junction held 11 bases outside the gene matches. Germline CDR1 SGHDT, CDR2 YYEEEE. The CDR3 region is CASSPEASGSGQYF. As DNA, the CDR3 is TGTGCCAGCAGCCCGGAGGCTAGCGGGAGCGGTCAGTACTTC.

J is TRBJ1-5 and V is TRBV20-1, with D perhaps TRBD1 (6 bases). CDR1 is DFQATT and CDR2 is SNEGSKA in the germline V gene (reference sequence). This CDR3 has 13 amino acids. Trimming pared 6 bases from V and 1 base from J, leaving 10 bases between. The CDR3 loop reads CSALRGSNQPQHF. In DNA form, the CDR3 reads TGCAGTGCACTCAGGGGAAGCAATCAGCCCCAGCATTTT.

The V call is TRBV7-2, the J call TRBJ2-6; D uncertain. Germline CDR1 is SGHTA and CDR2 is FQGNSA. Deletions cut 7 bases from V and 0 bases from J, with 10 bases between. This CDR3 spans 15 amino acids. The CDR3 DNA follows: TGTGCCAGCACCCCTAGAAGCTCTGGGGCCAACGTCCTGACTTTC. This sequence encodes CASTPRSSGANVLTF. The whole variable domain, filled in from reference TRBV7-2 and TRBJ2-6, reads GAGVSQSPSNKVTEKGKDVELRCDPISGHTALYWYRQSLGQGLEFLIYFQGNSAPDKSGLPSDRFSAERTGGSVSTLTIQRTQQEDSAVYLCASTPRSSGANVLTFGAGSRLTVL.

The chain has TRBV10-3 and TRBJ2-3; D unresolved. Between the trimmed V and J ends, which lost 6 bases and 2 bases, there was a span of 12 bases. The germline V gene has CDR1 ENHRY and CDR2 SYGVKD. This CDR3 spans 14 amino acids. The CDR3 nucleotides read TGTGCCATCAGAGACCCAGCAGTCACAGATACGCAGTATTTT. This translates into CAIRDPAVTDTQYF.

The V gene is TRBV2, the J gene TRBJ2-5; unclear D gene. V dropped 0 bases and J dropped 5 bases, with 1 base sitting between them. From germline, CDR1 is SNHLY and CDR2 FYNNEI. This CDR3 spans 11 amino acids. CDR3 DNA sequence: TGTGCCAGCAGTGAAGCTGAGACCCAGTACTTC. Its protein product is CASSEAETQYF.